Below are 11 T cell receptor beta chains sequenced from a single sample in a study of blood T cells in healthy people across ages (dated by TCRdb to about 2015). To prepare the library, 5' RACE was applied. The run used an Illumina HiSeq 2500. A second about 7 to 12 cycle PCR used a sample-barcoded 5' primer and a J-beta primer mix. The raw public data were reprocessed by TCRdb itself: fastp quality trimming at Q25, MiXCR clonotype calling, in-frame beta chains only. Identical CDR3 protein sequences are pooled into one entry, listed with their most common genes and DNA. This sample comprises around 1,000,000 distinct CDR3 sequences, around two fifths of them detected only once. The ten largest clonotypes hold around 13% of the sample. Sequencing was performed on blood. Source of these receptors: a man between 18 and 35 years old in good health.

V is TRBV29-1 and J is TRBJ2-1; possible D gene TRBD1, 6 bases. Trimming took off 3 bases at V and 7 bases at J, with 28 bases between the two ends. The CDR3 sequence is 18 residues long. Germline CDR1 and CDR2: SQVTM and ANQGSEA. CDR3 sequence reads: CSVEADRTGTNSLNEQFF. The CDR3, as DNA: TGCAGCGTTGAGGCCGACCGAACCGGGACAAATAGTCTAAATGAGCAGTTCTTC.

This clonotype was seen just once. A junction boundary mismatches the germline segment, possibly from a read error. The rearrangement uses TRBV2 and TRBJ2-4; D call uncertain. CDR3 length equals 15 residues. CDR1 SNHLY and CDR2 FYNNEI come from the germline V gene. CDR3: CASGDGSLAKNIQYF. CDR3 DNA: TGTGCCAGCGGTGATGGCAGTTTAGCCAAAAACATTCAGTACTTC.

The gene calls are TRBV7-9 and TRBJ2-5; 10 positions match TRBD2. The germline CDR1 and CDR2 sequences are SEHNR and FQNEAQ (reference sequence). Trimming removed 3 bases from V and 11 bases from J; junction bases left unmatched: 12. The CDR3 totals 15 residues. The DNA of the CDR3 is TGTGCCAGCAGCTTTCGGACTAGCGGACTCAATGAGCAGTACTTC. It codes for CASSFRTSGLNEQYF.

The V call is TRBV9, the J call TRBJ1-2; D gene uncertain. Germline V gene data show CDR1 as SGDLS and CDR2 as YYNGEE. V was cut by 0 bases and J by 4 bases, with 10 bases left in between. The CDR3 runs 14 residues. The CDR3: CASSVEGPVYGYTF. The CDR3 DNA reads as TGTGCCAGCAGCGTAGAAGGGCCTGTCTATGGCTACACCTTC.

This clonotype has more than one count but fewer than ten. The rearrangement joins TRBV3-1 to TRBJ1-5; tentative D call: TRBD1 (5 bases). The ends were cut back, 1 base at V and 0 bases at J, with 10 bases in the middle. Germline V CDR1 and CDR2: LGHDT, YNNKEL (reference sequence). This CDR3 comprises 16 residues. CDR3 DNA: TGTGCCAGCAGCCAAGGGACCGGGGGTAGCAATCAGCCCCAGCATTTT. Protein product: CASSQGTGGSNQPQHF.

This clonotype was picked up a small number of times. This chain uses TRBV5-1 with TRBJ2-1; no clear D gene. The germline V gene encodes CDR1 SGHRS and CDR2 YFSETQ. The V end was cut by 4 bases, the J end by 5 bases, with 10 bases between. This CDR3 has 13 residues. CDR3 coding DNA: TGCGCCAGCAGCAACCAACAGAACAATGAGCAGTTCTTC. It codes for CASSNQQNNEQFF.

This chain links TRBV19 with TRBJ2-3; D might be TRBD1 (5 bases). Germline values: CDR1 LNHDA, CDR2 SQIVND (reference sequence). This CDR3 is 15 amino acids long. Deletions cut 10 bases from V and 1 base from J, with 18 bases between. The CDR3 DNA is TGTGCCACTCTTGGGGCATTATCTGGCACAGATACGCAGTATTTT. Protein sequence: CATLGALSGTDTQYF.

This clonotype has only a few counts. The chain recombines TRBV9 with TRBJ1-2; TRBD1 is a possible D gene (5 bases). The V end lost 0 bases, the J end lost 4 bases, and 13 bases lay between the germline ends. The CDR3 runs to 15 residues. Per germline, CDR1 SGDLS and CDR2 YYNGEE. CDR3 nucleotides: TGTGCCAGCAGCGTAGAGGACCCAGGGCTCTATGGCTACACCTTC. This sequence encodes CASSVEDPGLYGYTF.

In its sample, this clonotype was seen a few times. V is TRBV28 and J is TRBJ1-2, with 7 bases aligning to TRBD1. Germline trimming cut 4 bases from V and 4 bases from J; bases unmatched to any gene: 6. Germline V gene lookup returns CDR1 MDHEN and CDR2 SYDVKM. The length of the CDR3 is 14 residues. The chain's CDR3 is CASSSRGVFYGYTF. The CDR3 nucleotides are TGTGCCAGCAGTTCCAGGGGGGTGTTCTATGGCTACACCTTC.

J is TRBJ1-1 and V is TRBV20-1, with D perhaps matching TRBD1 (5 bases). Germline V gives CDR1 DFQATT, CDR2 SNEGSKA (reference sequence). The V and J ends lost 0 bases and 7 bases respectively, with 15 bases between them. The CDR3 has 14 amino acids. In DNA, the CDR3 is TGCAGTGCTAGAGATCCCGCAGGGAAACATGAAGCTTTCTTT. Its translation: CSARDPAGKHEAFF.

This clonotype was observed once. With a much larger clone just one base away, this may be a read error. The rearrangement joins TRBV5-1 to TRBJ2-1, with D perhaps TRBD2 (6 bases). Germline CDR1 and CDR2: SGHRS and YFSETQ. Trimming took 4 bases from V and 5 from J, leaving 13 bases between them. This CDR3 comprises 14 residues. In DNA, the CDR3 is TGCGCCAGCAGCCCGGGGGTCTTGGACAATGAGCAGTTCTTC. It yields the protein CASSPGVLDNEQFF.